These 17 T cell receptor beta chains share one sample of origin, sequenced in a study of CD8 T cells in ankylosing spondylitis. Study observations and caveats: A TCR beta motif of about eight highly homologous variants seemed to mark ankylosing spondylitis blood.

MiXCR, run by TCRdb on the 5' RACE reads, gives a single entry per CDR3 protein. There are about 440,000 distinct CDR3 sequences in the sample; about 15% occur only once, and approximately 1% lies in the top ten. The antigens these receptors bind are not known. What was sequenced was blood, either unsorted or a sorted T cell fraction (not recorded which). The receptor set was obtained from a male donor with ankylosing spondylitis.

This clonotype was recorded a few times. The V and J genes are TRBV20-1 and TRBJ1-5; D possibly corresponds to TRBD1 (5 bases). V was pared by 6 bases and J by 3 bases, with 15 bases between. CDR1 DFQATT and CDR2 SNEGSKA come from the germline V gene (reference sequence). The CDR3 has 14 residues. CDR3 DNA: TGCAGTGCCAGGGCGGGACCGCACAATCAGCCCCAGCATTTT. Amino acids: CSARAGPHNQPQHF.

This clonotype was observed a few times. The chain joins TRBV6-1 to TRBJ2-1; 7 bases are shared with TRBD1. In germline, CDR1 is MNHNS, CDR2 SASEGT. The CDR3 spans 15 residues. Germline trimming cut 3 bases from V and 6 bases from J; bases unmatched to any gene: 8. Here the CDR3 reads CASSDGRGLINEQFF. Here the CDR3 DNA reads TGTGCCAGCAGTGATGGTAGGGGGCTTATCAATGAGCAGTTCTTC.

V and J are TRBV6-5 and TRBJ1-2; 8 bases are shared with TRBD1. CDR3 length: 16 amino acids. Losses at the gene ends were 7 bases for V and 7 bases for J; bases not matched to a gene: 17. Germline V gene data show CDR1 as MNHEY and CDR2 as SVGAGI. The CDR3 sequence: CASNSPRQGGTGGYTF. CDR3 DNA: TGTGCCAGCAATTCCCCGCGCCAAGGGGGGACAGGTGGCTACACCTTC.

This chain connects TRBV6-1 to TRBJ1-5; TRBD1 agrees at 7 bases. This CDR3 is 14 amino acids long. V lost 6 bases and J lost 2; bases outside the gene matches: 4. Germline V gene sequence: CDR1 MNHNS, CDR2 SASEGT. CDR3 loop: CASSRGQRNQPQHF. DNA of the CDR3: TGTGCCAGCAGCAGGGGACAGCGCAATCAGCCCCAGCATTTT.

The sample holds a few counts of this clonotype. The chain has TRBV20-1 and TRBJ1-2; 7 bases map to TRBD1. J was trimmed by 4 bases and V by 0 bases; bases with no gene match: 2. The germline CDR1 and CDR2 sequences are DFQATT and SNEGSKA (reference sequence). This CDR3 contains 13 residues. In DNA, the CDR3 is TGCAGTGCTAGAGACAACAGGGGCTATGGCTACACCTTC. Protein: CSARDNRGYGYTF.

This chain joins TRBV20-1 and TRBJ2-3, with TRBD2 matching 12 bases. The V segment lost 7 bases and the J segment 6 bases; nucleotides outside the gene matches: 5. This CDR3 contains 13 residues. The germline CDR1 and CDR2 sequences are DFQATT and SNEGSKA (reference sequence). As DNA, the CDR3 is TGCAGTGGGACTAGCGGGAAAATGGATACGCAGTATTTT. Encoded protein: CSGTSGKMDTQYF.

The chain combines TRBV9 with TRBJ2-7; possible D gene TRBD1, 7 bases. CDR1 is SGDLS, CDR2 YYNGEE, per germline. V lost 0 bases and J lost 1, with 11 bases in between. CDR3 length: 15 amino acids. CDR3 amino acids: CASSVETGRSYEQYF. The CDR3 DNA reads TGTGCCAGCAGCGTAGAGACAGGGAGGTCCTACGAGCAGTACTTC. The full variable domain, completed using reference TRBV9 and TRBJ2-7, is DSGVTQTPKHLITATGQRVTLRCSPRSGDLSVYWYQQSLDQGLQFLIQYYNGEERAKGNILERFSAQQFPDLHSELNLSSLELGDSALYFCASSVETGRSYEQYFGPGTRLTVT.

This clonotype has more than one count but fewer than ten. V gene TRBV7-2 combines with J gene TRBJ2-3; 9 nucleotides align to TRBD2. Trimming at V came to 5 bases and at J to 7 bases, leaving 4 bases not matched to a gene. The V gene's germline CDR1 is SGHTA and CDR2 FQGNSA. The length of the CDR3 is 13 residues. The CDR3 region is CASSPSGGYTQYF. The CDR3 region has the DNA TGTGCCAGCAGCCCCAGCGGGGGGTATACGCAGTATTTT.

The V call is TRBV10-2, the J call TRBJ1-4; D is possibly TRBD1 (5 bases). The CDR3 has 14 amino acids. The V gene's germline CDR1 is WSHSY and CDR2 SAAADI. The V end lost 10 bases, the J end lost 7 bases, and 19 bases lay between the germline ends. The chain's CDR3 is CATGTKERGEKLFF. For the CDR3, the DNA is TGCGCCACAGGGACGAAAGAAAGGGGTGAAAAACTGTTTTTT.

The rearrangement uses TRBV6-2 or TRBV6-3 and TRBJ1-1; D is unclear. This CDR3 has 14 residues. The V end lost 2 bases, the J end lost 1 base, and 8 bases lay between the germline ends. Germline CDR1 is MNHEY and CDR2 is SVGEGT. The CDR3 loop reads CASSYGRANTEAFF. In DNA form, the CDR3 reads TGTGCCAGCAGTTACGGCCGAGCGAACACTGAAGCTTTCTTT.

This clonotype was counted ten times or more. The gene calls are TRBV4-3 and TRBJ2-7; D unclear. The germline V gene encodes CDR1 LGHNA and CDR2 YSLEER. The CDR3 sequence is 13 residues long. Trimming removed 0 bases at V and 2 bases at J, with 5 bases between. The CDR3 spells CASSQELTYEQYF. CDR3 DNA: TGCGCCAGCAGCCAAGAGTTGACCTACGAGCAGTACTTC.

The V call is TRBV24-1, the J call TRBJ2-3, with unresolved D. CDR3 length: 14 residues. CDR1 and CDR2 from the germline V gene are KGHDR and SFDVKD. The V gene lost 3 bases and the J gene lost 3 bases, with 9 bases spanning the gap. CDR3 coding DNA: TGTGCCACCAGTGATCCGACCTATACAGATACGCAGTATTTT. Encoded protein: CATSDPTYTDTQYF.

J is TRBJ2-7 and V is TRBV20-1, with 13 bases matching TRBD2. J lost 0 bases, V lost 3 bases, and 5 bases had no gene match. The CDR3 is 16 amino acids. CDR1 and CDR2 from the germline V gene are DFQATT and SNEGSKA (reference sequence). The CDR3 DNA is TGCAGTGCTAGCCCCGGGACTAGCGGGGCCTCCTACGAGCAGTACTTC. This translates into CSASPGTSGASYEQYF.

This clonotype has a handful of counts. V and J are TRBV24-1 and TRBJ2-2; 11 bases are shared with TRBD2. V was clipped by 4 bases and J by 1 base; unmatched bases: 7. This CDR3 contains 18 residues. Per the germline V gene, CDR1 is KGHDR and CDR2 is SFDVKD. Here the CDR3 DNA reads TGTGCCACCAGTGACCGTCTAGCGGGAGGTTTGAACACCGGGGAGCTGTTTTTT. Residues: CATSDRLAGGLNTGELFF.

This clonotype has only a few counts. J is TRBJ2-7 and V is TRBV7-9, with D perhaps matching TRBD1 (6 bases). The CDR3 totals 17 residues. The V end was cut by 2 bases, the J end by 2 bases, with 19 bases between. CDR1 and CDR2 (germline): SEHNR, FQNEAQ (reference sequence). The CDR3: CASSLIPKQGVPYEQYF. CDR3 DNA sequence: TGTGCCAGCAGCTTAATCCCGAAACAGGGTGTTCCCTACGAGCAGTACTTC.

This clonotype was recorded once. The chain carries TRBV4-1 and TRBJ2-7; TRBD1 might be the D (6 bases). The V end was cut by 0 bases, the J end by 0 bases, with 9 bases between. CDR1 MGHRA and CDR2 YSYEKL come from the germline V gene. CDR3 length: 15 residues. In DNA, the CDR3 is TGCGCCAGCAGCCAAGACGACAGGACCTCCTACGAGCAGTACTTC. This gives the protein CASSQDDRTSYEQYF.

The J gene is TRBJ2-7, the V gene TRBV24-1; 10 bases fit TRBD1. The CDR3 has 15 amino acids. V lost 4 bases and J lost 4; bases outside the gene matches: 6. In germline, CDR1 is KGHDR, CDR2 SFDVKD. CDR3 coding DNA: TGTGCCACCAGTGACTCCCGGACAGGGGGATACGAGCAGTACTTC. Its translation is CATSDSRTGGYEQYF.